Listed below are T cell receptor beta chains from one sample, sequenced in a study of shared clonotypes between healthy human individuals. Profiling relied on immunoSEQ multiplex PCR, and the TCRdb table lists in-frame clones only, not all of them. The sample holds hundreds of thousands of clones; 97% are singletons and the top ten take 0.045% to 0.07%. The sequenced sample consisted of naive CD4+ T cells sorted from blood. These receptors all come from a woman in her twenties or thirties in good health. The CDR3 runs from the conserved cysteine through the conserved F or W. D genes are given only for firm matches. Size is omitted from some rows. Given values are once, few, many or a class for expanded clones.

CDR3 DNA: TGTGCCAGCAGTACCCCTTCTAGCGGGAAAGAGACCCAGTACTTC; CDR3 protein: CASSTPSSGKETQYF; V gene: TRBV6-5; clone size: .; J gene: TRBJ2-5; D gene: TRBD2
CDR3 DNA: TGTGCCACCAGCAGAGATTTGAGTTTAGGAAACACCATATATTTT; CDR3 protein: CATSRDLSLGNTIYF; V gene: TRBV15; clone size: .; J gene: TRBJ1-3; D gene: .
CDR3 DNA: TGCGCCAGCAGTGAACTAGCGGGAGGTAATGAGCAGTTCTTC; CDR3 protein: CASSELAGGNEQFF; V gene: TRBV10-1; clone size: .; J gene: TRBJ2-1; D gene: TRBD2
CDR3 DNA: TGTGCCAGCAGCTTTGACTACCACGAGCAGTACTTC; CDR3 protein: CASSFDYHEQYF; V gene: TRBV12-1; clone size: few; J gene: TRBJ2-7; D gene: .
CDR3 DNA: TGTGCCAGCAGTGAAATACGGGGTCGGGATGGCTACACCTTC; CDR3 protein: CASSEIRGRDGYTF; V gene: TRBV6-1; clone size: .; J gene: TRBJ1-2; D gene: .
CDR3 DNA: TGTGCCAGCAGTTTAACAGGGGCGTTGGCGACCAACTATGGCTACACCTTC; CDR3 protein: CASSLTGALATNYGYTF; V gene: TRBV28; clone size: .; J gene: TRBJ1-2; D gene: TRBD1
CDR3 DNA: TGTGCCAGTAGTTGGCAGGGAAGCTCTGGAAACACCATATATTTT; CDR3 protein: CASSWQGSSGNTIYF; V gene: TRBV19; clone size: .; J gene: TRBJ1-3; D gene: .
CDR3 DNA: TGTGCCAGTAGCCGGAAGGGGAGGGCCACGGAATACGAGCAGTACTTC; CDR3 protein: CASSRKGRATEYEQYF; V gene: TRBV19; clone size: .; J gene: TRBJ2-7; D gene: TRBD2
CDR3 DNA: TGTGCCAGCAGCTTAGGTGGAACTAGCACAGATACGCAGTATTTT; CDR3 protein: CASSLGGTSTDTQYF; V gene: TRBV7-8; clone size: .; J gene: TRBJ2-3; D gene: .
CDR3 DNA: TGCGCCAGCAGCTCCATAGCGGGAGCGGTCACAGATACGCAGTATTTT; CDR3 protein: CASSSIAGAVTDTQYF; V gene: TRBV5-1; clone size: .; J gene: TRBJ2-3; D gene: TRBD2
CDR3 DNA: TGTGCCAGCGCTCGGACAGGGGCCGGGATAGCTTTCTTT; CDR3 protein: CASARTGAGIAFF; V gene: TRBV21-1; clone size: .; J gene: TRBJ1-1; D gene: .
CDR3 DNA: TGCAGCGTGGGCAGCGGGAGAAAGACAGGAGAGCAGTACTTC; CDR3 protein: CSVGSGRKTGEQYF; V gene: TRBV29-1; clone size: .; J gene: TRBJ2-7; D gene: TRBD2
CDR3 DNA: TGTGCCAGCAGCCAAGGGAACACAAGGAGAGCTTTCTTT; CDR3 protein: CASSQGNTRRAFF; V gene: TRBV14; clone size: .; J gene: TRBJ1-1; D gene: .
CDR3 DNA: TGTGCCAGCAGTGCCGGGACGCTCAACTCTGGGGCCAACGTCCTGACTTTC; CDR3 protein: CASSAGTLNSGANVLTF; V gene: TRBV6-1; clone size: once; J gene: TRBJ2-6; D gene: .
CDR3 DNA: TGTGCCAGCAGCTTAGGGACGGGAGGGCCCCCCGGGCAGTACTTC; CDR3 protein: CASSLGTGGPPGQYF; V gene: TRBV7-8; clone size: few; J gene: TRBJ2-7; D gene: TRBD2
CDR3 DNA: TGTGCCAGCCGAGGCGGTACCAGGGCAAATGAAAAACTGTTTTTT; CDR3 protein: CASRGGTRANEKLFF; V gene: TRBV6-1; clone size: .; J gene: TRBJ1-4; D gene: .
CDR3 DNA: TGCGCCAGCAGCTTGGGGAGGCCGGTGAGCAATGAGCAGTTCTTC; CDR3 protein: CASSLGRPVSNEQFF; V gene: TRBV5-1; clone size: .; J gene: TRBJ2-1; D gene: .
CDR3 DNA: TGCGCCAGCAGCTCGGGACTCTATTACTCTGGAAACACCATATATTTT; CDR3 protein: CASSSGLYYSGNTIYF; V gene: TRBV5-1; clone size: once; J gene: TRBJ1-3; D gene: .
CDR3 DNA: TGTGCCAGTAGTCCTGACCCGGTAAATAGCGGGATTAAAAACGAGCAGTACTTC; CDR3 protein: CASSPDPVNSGIKNEQYF; V gene: TRBV19; clone size: .; J gene: TRBJ2-7; D gene: TRBD2
CDR3 DNA: TGCAGTGCCAAAGGGGGGTACGAGCAGTACTTC; CDR3 protein: CSAKGGYEQYF; V gene: TRBV20-1; clone size: .; J gene: TRBJ2-7; D gene: .
CDR3 DNA: TGTGCCAGCAGTTCAGGGGCAGGGAATGCGGGGGGTTTAGCTTTCTTT; CDR3 protein: CASSSGAGNAGGLAFF; V gene: TRBV28; clone size: .; J gene: TRBJ1-1; D gene: .
CDR3 DNA: TGTGCCAGCAGTTTGTCCCGGACAGGGGAAGGGAATGAGCAGTTCTTC; CDR3 protein: CASSLSRTGEGNEQFF; V gene: TRBV6-6; clone size: once; J gene: TRBJ2-1; D gene: TRBD1
CDR3 DNA: TGTGCCAGCAGGCAGCGGGAGGGCCTGAGCAACAAGCAGTACTTC; CDR3 protein: CASRQREGLSNKQYF; V gene: TRBV2; clone size: .; J gene: TRBJ2-7; D gene: TRBD2
CDR3 DNA: TGTGCCAGCAGCTCGATGACTAGCGGGAATAATGAGCAGTTCTTC; CDR3 protein: CASSSMTSGNNEQFF; V gene: TRBV5-8; clone size: .; J gene: TRBJ2-1; D gene: TRBD2
CDR3 DNA: TGTGCCAGCAGTTCACTAGCGGGAGACCACGAGCAGTACTTC; CDR3 protein: CASSSLAGDHEQYF; V gene: TRBV6-5; clone size: .; J gene: TRBJ2-7; D gene: TRBD2
CDR3 DNA: TGTGCCTGGAGTGGCCACGCGTCTATCTCTACCTATGGCTACACCTTC; CDR3 protein: CAWSGHASISTYGYTF; V gene: TRBV30; clone size: .; J gene: TRBJ1-2; D gene: .
CDR3 DNA: TGCGCCAGCAGCTACCGACAGGGGTGGACTGAAGCTTTCTTT; CDR3 protein: CASSYRQGWTEAFF; V gene: TRBV5-1; clone size: .; J gene: TRBJ1-1; D gene: TRBD1
CDR3 DNA: TGCGCCAGCAGCTTGTTTCGGGGAGCTAACTATGGCTACACCTTC; CDR3 protein: CASSLFRGANYGYTF; V gene: TRBV5-1; clone size: .; J gene: TRBJ1-2; D gene: .
CDR3 DNA: TGCGCCAGCAGCTTGGACGGGGGCCCTACCTACGAGCAGTACTTC; CDR3 protein: CASSLDGGPTYEQYF; V gene: TRBV5-1; clone size: .; J gene: TRBJ2-7; D gene: .
CDR3 DNA: TGTGCCAGAAGCTTGGCAACGGGTTTTGGGACCCAGTACTTC; CDR3 protein: CARSLATGFGTQYF; V gene: TRBV5-3; clone size: .; J gene: TRBJ2-5; D gene: .
CDR3 DNA: TGTGCCAGTAGTATCGAAGCGGACTCCTACGAGCAGTACTTC; CDR3 protein: CASSIEADSYEQYF; V gene: TRBV19; clone size: .; J gene: TRBJ2-7; D gene: .
CDR3 DNA: TGTGCCAGCACCACCGGGCGTCCATATGGCTACACCTTC; CDR3 protein: CASTTGRPYGYTF; V gene: TRBV6-6; clone size: once; J gene: TRBJ1-2; D gene: .
CDR3 DNA: TGTGCCAGCAGTATACTAGCGGGCACCGGGGAGCTGTTTTTT; CDR3 protein: CASSILAGTGELFF; V gene: TRBV6-1; clone size: .; J gene: TRBJ2-2; D gene: TRBD2